This T cell receptor (beta chain) was obtained from a study of cytomegalovirus exposure and HLA in healthy donors. PCR employed 60 Vbeta and 13 Jbeta primers. Sequencing was performed with immunoSEQ multiplex PCR; in TCRdb, only in-frame clones are kept and a portion is missing. The sample consists of tens of thousands of clones, about three quarters of them appearing once. A remark on this clone: The antigen is not known.

Broader study findings: Diagnosis of cytomegalovirus status made by the classifier reportedly showed high specificity and sensitivity.

Germline assignment: CDR1 SQVTM and CDR2 ANQGSEA. This CDR3 region has 13 residues. The sequencing sample was made of PBMCs. V gene TRBV29-1 combines with J gene TRBJ1-4, with TRBD1 matching over 8 bases. The origin of this receptor is a woman aged 25 to 45 in good health and CMV-seronegative. The CDR3 sequence: CSAGAGGREKLFF. DNA for the CDR3: TGCAGTGCCGGGGCAGGGGGCCGCGAAAAACTGTTTTTT.